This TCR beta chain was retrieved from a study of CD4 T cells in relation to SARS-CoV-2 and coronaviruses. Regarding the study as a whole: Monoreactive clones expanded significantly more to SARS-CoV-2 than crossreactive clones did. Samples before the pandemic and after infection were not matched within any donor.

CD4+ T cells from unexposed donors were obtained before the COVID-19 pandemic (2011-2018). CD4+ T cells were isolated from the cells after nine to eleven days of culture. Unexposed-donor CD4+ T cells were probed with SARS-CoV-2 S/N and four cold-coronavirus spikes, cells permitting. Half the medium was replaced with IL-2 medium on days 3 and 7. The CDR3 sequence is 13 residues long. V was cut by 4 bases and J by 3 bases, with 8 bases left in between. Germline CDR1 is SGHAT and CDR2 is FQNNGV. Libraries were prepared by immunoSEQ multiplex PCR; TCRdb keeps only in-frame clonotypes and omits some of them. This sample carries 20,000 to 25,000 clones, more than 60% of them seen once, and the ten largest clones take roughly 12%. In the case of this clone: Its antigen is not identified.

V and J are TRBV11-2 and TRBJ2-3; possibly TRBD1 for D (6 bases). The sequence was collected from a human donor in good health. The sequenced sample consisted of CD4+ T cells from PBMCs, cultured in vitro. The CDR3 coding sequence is TGTGCCAGCAGCTCAGGGGTTACAGATACGCAGTATTTT. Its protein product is CASSSGVTDTQYF.